This T cell receptor (beta chain) was recovered during a study of T cell responses to AZD1222 COVID-19 vaccine. This clone was counted a few times. Germline trimming cut 3 bases from V and 1 base from J; bases unmatched to any gene: 5. Germline V gives CDR1 KGHSH, CDR2 LQKENI. The CDR3 contains 16 residues. Only in-frame clones appear in the TCRdb table, and some are missing; sequencing was by immunoSEQ multiplex PCR. The sample consists of 100,000 to 150,000 clones, 87% of them appearing once. The TCR comes from an adult in good health. The rearrangement links TRBV18 to TRBJ1-3, with 8 bases fitting TRBD1. The sample here was peripheral blood, taken on day 0 of AZD1222 vaccination. The CDR3 here is CASSPGTGFSGNTIYF. CDR3 DNA sequence: TGTGCCAGCTCACCCGGGACAGGTTTTTCTGGAAACACCATATATTTT.